Presented here are 5 T cell receptor beta chains from one specimen sequenced in a study of T cells after yellow fever vaccination. TCRdb reprocessed the 5' RACE reads via MiXCR and lists one record per CDR3 protein. The sample lists hundreds of thousands of distinct CDR3 sequences, approximately 9% occurring once. The material was PBMCs, obtained on the day of the first yellow fever vaccination. The receptors originated from a man aged 18 to 35 who received the YFV17D yellow fever vaccine.

A word on this clonotype: A much larger clone lies one base from this, so it may be a read error. The CDR3 nucleotides are TGTGCCAGCGGCAATAGACTAGCGGGTAGAACGTACAATGAGCAGTTCTTC. Protein: CASGNRLAGRTYNEQFF. The chain couples TRBV7-6 to TRBJ2-1, with 10 nucleotides matching TRBD2. V was clipped by 8 bases and J by 4 bases; unmatched bases: 14. CDR3 size: 17 residues. Germline assignment: CDR1 SGHVS and CDR2 FNYEAQ.

This clonotype was seen ten or more times. V usage is TRBV7-2 and J usage is TRBJ1-1, with D uncertain. The CDR3 is 13 residues long. V lost 2 bases, J lost 8 bases, and 12 bases lay in between. Germline-derived CDR1 and CDR2 are SGHTA and FQGNSA. The CDR3 here is CASSLRGSPEAFF. The CDR3 nucleotides read TGTGCCAGCAGCTTAAGAGGGAGCCCAGAAGCTTTCTTT.

This clonotype has at least ten counts. J is TRBJ2-7 and V is TRBV10-3, with TRBD1 matching over 7 bases. This CDR3 comprises 13 residues. Losses at the gene ends were 10 bases for V and 3 bases for J; bases not matched to a gene: 9. In germline, CDR1 is ENHRY, CDR2 SYGVKD. The chain's CDR3 is CATRDRENYEQYV. CDR3 coding DNA: TGTGCCACCAGGGACAGAGAGAACTACGAGCAGTACGTC.

The chain couples TRBV27 to TRBJ2-7; D is unclear. This CDR3 contains 14 residues. Germline assignment: CDR1 MNHEY and CDR2 SMNVEV (reference sequence). Trimming took off 6 bases at V and 2 bases at J, with 14 bases between the two ends. CDR3 region: CASSPAVTPYEQYF. CDR3 DNA: TGTGCCAGCAGCCCGGCGGTGACTCCCTACGAGCAGTACTTC.

The genes are TRBV9 and TRBJ2-1; TRBD2 aligns across 8 bases. The ends lost 4 bases at V and 9 bases at J; junction bases unmatched: 9. From germline, CDR1 is SGDLS and CDR2 YYNGEE. The CDR3 spans 14 residues. This CDR3 reads CASSPFGGAGEQFF. Here the CDR3 DNA reads TGTGCCAGCAGCCCCTTCGGGGGGGCCGGTGAGCAGTTCTTC.